This T cell receptor (beta chain) came from a study of OX40 agonist ivuxolimab in advanced cancers. Study-level points and caveats: Patients with a partial response at 0.1-3.0 mg/kg had among the lowest clonal expansion.

On this clone: Its antigen is unidentified.

Deletions cut 3 bases from V and 4 bases from J, with 16 bases between. This CDR3 comprises 16 residues. CDR1 and CDR2 (germline): KGHSH, LQKENI. Here immunoSEQ multiplex PCR was the method, and the copy in TCRdb shows in-frame clones only, minus some. Of 90,000 to 100,000 clones listed, around 88% are singletons. The gene calls are TRBV18 and TRBJ1-3, with D possibly being TRBD1 (6 bases). The clonotype originates from an adult with an advanced solid tumor such as melanoma, head and neck, liver or kidney cancer. This specimen was CD4+ or CD8+ T cells sorted from blood, taken in a trial of the OX40 agonist ivuxolimab. The CDR3 nucleotides are TGTGCCAGCTCACCGGCGGTGGGGGCGATAGGAAACACCATATATTTT. Protein sequence: CASSPAVGAIGNTIYF. The full variable domain, its missing parts supplied by reference TRBV18 and TRBJ1-3, is NAGVMQNPRHLVRRRGQEARLRCSPMKGHSHVYWYRQLPEEGLKFMVYLQKENIIDESGMPKERFSAEFPKEGPSILRIQQVVRGDSAAYFCASSPAVGAIGNTIYFGEGSWLTVV.